This TCR beta chain was identified during a study of naive and memory T cell subsets. Study results and limitations: There was no ground truth to check naive and memory subset results. Over 90% of naive TCR sequences appeared only once after error correction, unlike memory subsets.

An equimolar mix of two oligonucleotides served as the beta constant-region primer for TRBC1 and TRBC2. TCRdb reprocessed the UMI-ligation and nested PCR reads with MiXCR, giving one entry per CDR3 protein. This sample has some 150,000 distinct CDR3 sequences; 15% to 20% occur once, and the top ten carry more than 0.13%. V was trimmed by 6 bases and J by 5 bases, leaving 24 bases between them. Germline lookup yields CDR1 SGHNT and CDR2 YYREEE (reference sequence). The CDR3 runs to 16 residues. From the second PCR step, alpha and beta chains were amplified apart. CD8 T cells were positively selected from what remained after CD4 positive selection. This clonotype showed up just a few times. What it recognizes is unknown.

The receptor was derived from a human donor in good health. The specimen was naive CD4+ T cells from blood. The V and J genes are TRBV5-4 and TRBJ2-7; tentatively, D is TRBD1 or TRBD2 (6 bases each). The CDR3 DNA follows: TGTGCCAGCACCGCTGGAGGGACAAGACAAAACAACGAGCAGTACTTC. It translates to CASTAGGTRQNNEQYF. The variable domain in full, with the rest retrieved from reference TRBV5-4 and TRBJ2-7, is ETGVTQSPTHLIKTRGQQVTLRCSSQSGHNTVSWYQQALGQGPQFIFQYYREEENGRGNFPPRFSGLQFPNYSSELNVNALELDDSALYLCASTAGGTRQNNEQYFGPGTRLTVT.